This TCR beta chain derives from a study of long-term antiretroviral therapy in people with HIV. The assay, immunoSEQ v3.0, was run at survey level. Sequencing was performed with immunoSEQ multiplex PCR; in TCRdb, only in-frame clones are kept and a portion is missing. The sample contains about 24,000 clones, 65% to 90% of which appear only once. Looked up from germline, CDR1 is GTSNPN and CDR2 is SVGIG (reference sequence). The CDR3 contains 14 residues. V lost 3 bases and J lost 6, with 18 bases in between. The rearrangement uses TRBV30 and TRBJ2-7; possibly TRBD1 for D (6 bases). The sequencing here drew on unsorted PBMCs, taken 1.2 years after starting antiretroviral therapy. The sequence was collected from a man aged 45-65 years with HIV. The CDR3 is CAWRLIQGPSEQYF. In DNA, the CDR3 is TGTGCCTGGAGGCTCATACAGGGTCCCTCCGAGCAGTACTTC.